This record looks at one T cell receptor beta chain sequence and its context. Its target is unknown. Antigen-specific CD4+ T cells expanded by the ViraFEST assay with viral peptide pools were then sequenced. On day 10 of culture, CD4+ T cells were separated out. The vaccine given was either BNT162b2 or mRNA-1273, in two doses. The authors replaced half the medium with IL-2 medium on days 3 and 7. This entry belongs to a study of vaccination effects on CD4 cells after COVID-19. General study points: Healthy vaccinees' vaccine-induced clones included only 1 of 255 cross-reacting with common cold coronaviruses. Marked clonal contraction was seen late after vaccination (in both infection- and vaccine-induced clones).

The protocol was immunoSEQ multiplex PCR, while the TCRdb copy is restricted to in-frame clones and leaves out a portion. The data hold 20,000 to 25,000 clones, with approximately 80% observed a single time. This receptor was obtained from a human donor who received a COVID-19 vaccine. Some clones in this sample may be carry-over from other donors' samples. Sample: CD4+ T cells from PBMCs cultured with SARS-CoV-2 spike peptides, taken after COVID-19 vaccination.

DNA of the CDR3: TGCGCCAGCAGCCAAGATGCCTGGCAGGGAGGCAATCAGCCCCAGCATTTT. Its protein product is CASSQDAWQGGNQPQHF. The rearrangement uses TRBV4-1 and TRBJ1-5; D may be TRBD1 (5 bases). Germline CDR1 and CDR2: MGHRA and YSYEKL. The ends were cut back, 0 bases at V and 2 bases at J, with 14 bases in the middle. This CDR3 is 17 amino acids long.